This entry lists 9 T cell receptor beta chains sequenced from one sample in a study of read filtering for tumor transcriptome and immune sequencing. Molecular barcoded adaptors covering alpha/delta and beta/gamma chains were used on approximately 400 ng RNA. One entry per CDR3 protein, called by TCRdb with MiXCR from the reads. The repertoire holds tens of thousands of distinct CDR3 sequences, with around a fifth as singletons. The specimen was a population of CD138-negative cells sorted from bone marrow. These receptors were taken from a donor at least 40 years old with multiple myeloma.

Details on this clonotype: An end of the junction differs from the germline gene, which may be a read error. The chain uses TRBV6-1 and TRBJ2-3; TRBD1 matches at 10 bases. The germline V gene encodes CDR1 MNHNS and CDR2 SASEGT. The CDR3 extends over 15 amino acids. As DNA, the CDR3 is TGTGCCACCAGTGAGGGGACAGGGGACGCTGATACGCAGTATTTT. This translates into CATSEGTGDADTQYF.

This clonotype is judged medium-sized. This sequence joins TRBV12-3 or TRBV12-4 and TRBJ2-1; D gene ambiguous. Trimming removed 5 bases at V and 6 bases at J, with 14 bases between. The CDR3 has 14 amino acids. CDR3 loop: CASSPYPPGNEQFF. Here the CDR3 DNA reads TGTGCCAGCAGTCCCTACCCCCCGGGCAATGAGCAGTTCTTC.

This clonotype occurred many times. The rearrangement links TRBV11-1 to TRBJ2-1; TRBD2 aligns across 8 bases. The ends lost 2 bases at V and 8 bases at J; junction bases unmatched: 8. The CDR3 spans 15 residues. CDR1 and CDR2 from the germline V gene are SGHAT and FQDESV (reference sequence). The CDR3 sequence is CASSLNGRAGDEQFF. The CDR3 DNA reads TGTGCCAGCAGCTTAAACGGGAGGGCCGGGGATGAGCAGTTCTTC.

About this clonotype: It may be a read error: a sequence one base away is much more abundant. The chain links TRBV7-2 to TRBJ2-7; D possibly corresponds to TRBD1 (5 bases). Trimming removed 1 base at V and 6 bases at J, with 16 bases between. The CDR3 extends over 15 amino acids. Germline CDR1 reads SGHTA; CDR2 reads FQGNSA. CDR3 nucleotide sequence: TGTGCCAGCAGCTTAGAGGGTAGGGGATGGAGCGAGCAGTACTTC. Translation gives CASSLEGRGWSEQYF.

This clonotype occurred many times. V and J are TRBV29-1 and TRBJ1-1; the D gene is possibly TRBD1 (5 bases). V shed 2 bases and J shed 4 bases, with 11 bases lying between them. There are 13 residues in the CDR3. Germline V lookup: CDR1 SQVTM, CDR2 ANQGSEA. In nucleotides, the CDR3 is TGCAGCGTTGAAAGGGGAGTAGGCACTGAAGCTTTCTTT. Residues: CSVERGVGTEAFF.

As concerns this clonotype: Since a far larger clone is one base different, this is likely a read error. V gene TRBV5-5 combines with J gene TRBJ2-1; no clear D. This CDR3 is 14 amino acids long. The germline V gene has CDR1 SGHKS and CDR2 YYEKEE (reference sequence). The CDR3 DNA sequence: TGTGTCAGCAGCGCCGGGTCTCCCTACAATGAGCAGTTCTTC. This translates into CVSSAGSPYNEQFF.

This clonotype occurred once. A far larger clone is just one base off, so this is likely a read error. Since the CDR3 does not end with the conserved phenylalanine or tryptophan, this likely comes from a read error. The chain combines TRBV12-3 or TRBV12-4 with TRBJ2-1; 8 bases fit TRBD1. The CDR3 length is 14 residues. J gave up 4 bases and V 5 bases, and 4 bases lay outside the gene matches. In DNA form, the CDR3 reads TGTGCCAGCAGTGGGGGGACAGGATACAATGAGCAGTTCCTC. Encoded protein: CASSGGTGYNEQFL.

The rearrangement links TRBV14 to TRBJ2-5; D is unclear. V shed 0 bases and J shed 1 base, with 6 bases lying between them. This CDR3 region has 14 residues. Germline CDR1 is SGHDN and CDR2 is FVKESK. The CDR3 DNA is TGTGCCAGCAGCCAAGACAGGTCCCAAGAGACCCAGTACTTC. Amino acids: CASSQDRSQETQYF.

This sequence joins TRBV7-3 and TRBJ2-5; TRBD2 might be the D (5 bases). The CDR3 loop spans 14 amino acids. Deletions cut 4 bases from V and 7 bases from J, with 16 bases between. Per the germline V gene, CDR1 is SGHTA and CDR2 is FQGTGA. The CDR3 coding sequence is TGTGCCAGCAGCTCGTATAGCGAGAGTGGGACCCAGTACTTC. As protein: CASSSYSESGTQYF. Supplemented by reference TRBV7-3 and TRBJ2-5, the full variable domain reads GAGVSQTPSNKVTEKGKYVELRCDPISGHTALYWYRQSLGQGPEFLIYFQGTGAADDSGLPNDRFFAVRPEGSVSTLKIQRTERGDSAVYLCASSSYSESGTQYFGPGTRLLVL.